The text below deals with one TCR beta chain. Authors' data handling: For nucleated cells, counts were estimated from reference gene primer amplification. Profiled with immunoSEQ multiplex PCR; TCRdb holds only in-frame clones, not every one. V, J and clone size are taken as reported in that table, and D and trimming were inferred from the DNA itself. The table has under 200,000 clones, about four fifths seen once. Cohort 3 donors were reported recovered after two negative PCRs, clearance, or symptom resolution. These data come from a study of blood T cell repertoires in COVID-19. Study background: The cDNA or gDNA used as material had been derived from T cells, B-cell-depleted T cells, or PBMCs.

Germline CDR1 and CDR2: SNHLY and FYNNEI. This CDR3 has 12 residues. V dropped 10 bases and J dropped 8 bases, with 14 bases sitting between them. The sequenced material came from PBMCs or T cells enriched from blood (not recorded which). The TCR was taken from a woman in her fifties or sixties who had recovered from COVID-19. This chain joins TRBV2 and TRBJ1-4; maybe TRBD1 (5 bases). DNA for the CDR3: TGTGCCACCATGCGGGGGGAAGAAAAACTGTTTTTT. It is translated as CATMRGEEKLFF. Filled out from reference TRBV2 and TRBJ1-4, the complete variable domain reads EPEVTQTPSHQVTQMGQEVILRCVPISNHLYFYWYRQILGQKVEFLVSFYNNEISEKSEIFDDQFSVERPDGSNFTLKIRSTKLEDSAMYFCATMRGEEKLFFGSGTQLSVL.